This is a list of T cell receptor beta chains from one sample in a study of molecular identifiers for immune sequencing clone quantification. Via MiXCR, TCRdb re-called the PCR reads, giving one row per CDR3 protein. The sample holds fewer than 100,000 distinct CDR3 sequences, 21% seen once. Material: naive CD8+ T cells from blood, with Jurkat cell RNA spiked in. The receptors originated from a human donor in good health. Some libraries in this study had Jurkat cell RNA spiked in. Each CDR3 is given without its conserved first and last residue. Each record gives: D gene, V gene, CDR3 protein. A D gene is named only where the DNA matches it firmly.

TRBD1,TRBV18,ASSPVGTALYEQY
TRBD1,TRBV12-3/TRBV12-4,ASSWGTGDEQY
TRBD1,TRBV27,ASSSRQGADQPQH
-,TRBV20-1,SARADKSYEQY
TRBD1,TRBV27,ASSSWDRGTETQY
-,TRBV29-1,SVEEGSYEQY
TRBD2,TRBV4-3,ASSQYPGLASYEQY
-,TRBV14,ASSQGGQTGELF
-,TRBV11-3,ASSLGTEQF
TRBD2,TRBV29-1,SVEATGLAGEQF
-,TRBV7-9,ASSPGSQYQGTQY
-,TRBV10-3,AISESTAETQY
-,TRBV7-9,ASSLTGQNQETQY
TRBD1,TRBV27,ASSLTGTGIYNEQF
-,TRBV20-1,SARGSFGEVYYNEQF
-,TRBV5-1,ASRGDGYEQY
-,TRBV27,ASSGIGDTQY
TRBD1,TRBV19,ASSMSSQRQGLYEQY
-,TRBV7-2,ASSLSGYSNQPQH
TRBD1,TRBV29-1,SAERRTGDTGELF
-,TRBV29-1,SGRGTNTGELF
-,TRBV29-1,SVEGWIGMNTDTQY
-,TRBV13,ASSYGGDEETQY
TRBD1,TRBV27,ATSDRGGTGELF
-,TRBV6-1,ASGRGQNYEQY
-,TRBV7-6,ASSGRGGTEAF
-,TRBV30,AWSPGAGTDTQY
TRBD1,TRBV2,ASSPGTGWGYGYT
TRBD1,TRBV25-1,ASSDTGEEVNTEAF
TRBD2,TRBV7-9,ASSLETAGYTDTQY
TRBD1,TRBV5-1,ASSLGQGSGANVLT
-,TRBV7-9,ASSSQGLNEQY
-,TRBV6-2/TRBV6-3,ASSYEAGVINQPQH
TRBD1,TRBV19,ASSIGQGVINEQF
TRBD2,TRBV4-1,ASSQGWSLAGGYNEQF
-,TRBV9,ASSDDTTSNQPQH
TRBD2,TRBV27,ASSLVGGSGTGELF
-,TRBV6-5,ASSYSGAFEQF
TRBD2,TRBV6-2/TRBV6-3,ASRPTSESSYNEQF
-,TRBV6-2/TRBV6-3,ACYPTPTGLKVGGLF
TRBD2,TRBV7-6,ASSLGAGGPADTQY
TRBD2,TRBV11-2,ASSLPIADTSGMDEQF
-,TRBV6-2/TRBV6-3,ASSSGHNQPQH
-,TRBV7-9,ASSLGETGRGHGYT
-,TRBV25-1,ASSEVETHTQY